Reported below is one T cell receptor beta chain. The specificity of this receptor is unknown. No much larger clonotype is one base removed from it; base qualities were not supplied. This specimen belongs to a study of OX40 agonist ivuxolimab in advanced cancers. Background for the entire study: Ivuxolimab, which targeted the costimulatory receptor OX40 (CD134), was an agonistic, fully human IgG2 monoclonal antibody. Intravenous ivuxolimab was administered to patients every 2 weeks at six dose levels: 0.01, 0.1, 0.3, 1.5, 3 and 10 mg/kg. Of the roughly 52 dose-escalation patients, hepatocellular carcinoma was present in around 20, melanoma in roughly 15, renal cell carcinoma in 9 and head and neck cancer in 9. A male proportion of 82.7% and a mean age of 60 years, ranging from about 20 to 79, were recorded for the dose-escalation cohort. Patients were allowed to have had prior anti-PD-1, anti-PD-L1 or anti-CTLA-4 therapy, and 40% to 45% of the dose-escalation patients had previously received checkpoint inhibitors. Three dose-escalation patients achieved partial responses, one with hepatocellular carcinoma and two with cutaneous melanoma. The purpose of peripheral TCRbeta sequencing was to test whether ivuxolimab changed TCR sequence diversity and led to clonal T-cell expansion. The paper reports the monotherapy dose-escalation portion (N = 52 patients) of the phase I ivuxolimab trial. Results and caveats for the whole study, not just this receptor: At doses of 0.1 to 3.0 mg/kg, clonal expansion of both CD4+ and CD8+ blood T cells was observed from baseline to week 6. Partial responders in the 0.1-3.0 mg/kg groups had among the lowest normalized peripheral clonal expansion, especially among CD8+ T cells. The antigen specificity of the peripheral T cells that underwent clonal expansion was not determined. After ivuxolimab, CD8+ T cells had more expanded clones than CD4+ T cells on average. Low levels of normalized T-cell clonal expansion were also shown by some nonresponding patients.

To sequence the TCRbeta CDR3 region, genomic DNA was isolated from the sorted cells. TCRbeta CDR3 regions were sequenced using the immunoSEQ Assay. TCRdb mirrors the immuneACCESS table, restricted to in-frame sequences. Some clones are absent from its copies; in checked studies, under half trace to an unresolved V gene, and the reason for the others is unknown. In all, the sample holds some 50,000 clones, and approximately 88% of those were seen once. Approximately 3.5% of the sample comes from the top ten. After removal of 3 bases from V and 4 bases from J, the junction retains 5 bases not matched to a gene. From the cysteine through the phenylalanine, the CDR3 covers 15 amino acids. Of all the DNA, just the CDR3 is kept, 45 bases in frame from base 1. Via the germline V gene, CDR1 is SNHLY and CDR2 FYNNEI. Patients with a history of autoimmune disease or receiving systemic immunosuppression were excluded from the trial. Peripheral blood for TCR sequencing was collected from all dose cohorts at baseline, on cycle 4 day 1, and on cycle 7 day 1. The samples were drawn from a first-in-human, open-label, multicenter phase I dose-escalation trial of ivuxolimab. Adults with locally advanced or metastatic melanoma, renal cell, hepatocellular, or head and neck squamous cell carcinoma were enrolled in the trial. Before TCR sequencing, CD4+ and CD8+ T cells were separately sorted from peripheral blood.

The sequence is built from TRBV2 and TRBJ2-2; 7 of the junction bases match TRBD1. The material sequenced was CD4+ or CD8+ T cells sorted from blood, taken in a trial of the OX40 agonist ivuxolimab. This clonotype was sampled from an adult with an advanced solid tumor such as melanoma, head and neck, liver or kidney cancer. This receptor has the CDR3 CASSDGQAGTGELFF. The DNA sequence is as follows: TGTGCCAGCAGTGATGGACAGGCCGGCACCGGGGAGCTGTTTTTT. Beyond the CDR3, the reference TRBV2 and TRBJ2-2 genes provide the residues; the full variable domain reads: EPEVTQTPSHQVTQMGQEVILRCVPISNHLYFYWYRQILGQKVEFLVSFYNNEISEKSEIFDDQFSVERPDGSNFTLKIRSTKLEDSAMYFCASSDGQAGTGELFFGEGSRLTVL.